This T cell receptor (beta chain) originates from a study of cytomegalovirus exposure and HLA in healthy donors. Findings and limits, study-wide: What a later analysis showed was that several of the most significant clusters appeared linked to common viral pathogens. In a later analysis, most CMV-associated TCR beta chains appeared HLA-restricted. Earlier results showed most TCR beta V segments being productive about 87% or about 30% of the time.

This CDR3 comprises 14 residues. V was pared by 3 bases and J by 5 bases, with 16 bases between. Germline values: CDR1 GTSNPN, CDR2 SVGIG (reference sequence). The PCR had 60 Vbeta and 13 Jbeta primers. TCRdb's copy holds only in-frame clones and misses some; the assay was immunoSEQ multiplex PCR. The sample has 150,000 or so clones. To note about this clone: What it recognizes is unknown.

The clonotype comes from a woman aged 45-60 years in good health and CMV-seronegative. The chain employs TRBV30 and TRBJ2-5; D unresolved. The specimen sequenced was PBMCs. This CDR3 is CAWSGYGQYETQYF. The DNA of the CDR3 is TGTGCCTGGAGCGGATATGGGCAATACGAGACCCAGTACTTC.